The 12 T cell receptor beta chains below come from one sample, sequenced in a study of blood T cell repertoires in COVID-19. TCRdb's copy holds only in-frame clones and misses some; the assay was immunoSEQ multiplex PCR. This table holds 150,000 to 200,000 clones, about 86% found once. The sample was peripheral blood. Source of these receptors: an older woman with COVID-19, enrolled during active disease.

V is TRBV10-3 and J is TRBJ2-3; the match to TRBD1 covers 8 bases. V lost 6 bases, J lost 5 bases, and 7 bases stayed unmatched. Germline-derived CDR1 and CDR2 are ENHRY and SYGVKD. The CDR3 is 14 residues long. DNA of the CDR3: TGTGCCATCAGGGAAGAACAGGGGGGAGATACGCAGTATTTT. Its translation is CAIREEQGGDTQYF.

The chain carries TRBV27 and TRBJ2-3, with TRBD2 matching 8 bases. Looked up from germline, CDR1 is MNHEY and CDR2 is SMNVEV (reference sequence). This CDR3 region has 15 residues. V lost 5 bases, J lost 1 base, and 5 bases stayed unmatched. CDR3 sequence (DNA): TGTGCCAGCAGTGTAGGACTAGCAGGCACAGATACGCAGTATTTT. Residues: CASSVGLAGTDTQYF.

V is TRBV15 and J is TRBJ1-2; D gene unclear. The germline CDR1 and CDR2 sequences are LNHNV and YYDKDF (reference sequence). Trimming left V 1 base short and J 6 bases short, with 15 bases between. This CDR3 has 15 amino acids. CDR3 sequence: CATSRVGSGLDGYTF. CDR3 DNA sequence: TGTGCCACCAGCAGAGTTGGATCGGGATTGGATGGCTACACCTTC.

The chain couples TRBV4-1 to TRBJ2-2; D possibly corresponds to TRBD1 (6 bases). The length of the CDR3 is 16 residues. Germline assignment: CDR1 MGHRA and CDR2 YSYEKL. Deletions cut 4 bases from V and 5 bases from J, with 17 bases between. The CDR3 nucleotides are TGCGCCAGCAGCCCATCTCCAGGGGTGAATACCGGGGAGCTGTTTTTT. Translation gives CASSPSPGVNTGELFF.

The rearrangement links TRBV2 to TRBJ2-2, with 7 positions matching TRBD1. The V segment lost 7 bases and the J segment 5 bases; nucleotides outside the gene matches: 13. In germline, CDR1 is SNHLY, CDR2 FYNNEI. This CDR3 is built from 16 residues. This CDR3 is CASKELAGGLTGELFF. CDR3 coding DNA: TGTGCCAGCAAGGAGTTGGCAGGGGGTTTAACCGGGGAGCTGTTTTTT.

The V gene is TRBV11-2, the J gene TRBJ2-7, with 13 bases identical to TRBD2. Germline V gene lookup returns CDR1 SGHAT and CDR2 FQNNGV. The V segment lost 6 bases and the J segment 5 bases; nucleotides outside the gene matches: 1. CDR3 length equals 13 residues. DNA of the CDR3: TGTGCCAGCAGTGGGACTAGCGGGAACGAGCAGTACTTC. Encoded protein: CASSGTSGNEQYF. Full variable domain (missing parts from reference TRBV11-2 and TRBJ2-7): EAGVAQSPRYKIIEKRQSVAFWCNPISGHATLYWYQQILGQGPKLLIQFQNNGVVDDSQLPKDRFSAERLKGVDSTLKIQPAKLEDSAVYLCASSGTSGNEQYFGPGTRLTVT.

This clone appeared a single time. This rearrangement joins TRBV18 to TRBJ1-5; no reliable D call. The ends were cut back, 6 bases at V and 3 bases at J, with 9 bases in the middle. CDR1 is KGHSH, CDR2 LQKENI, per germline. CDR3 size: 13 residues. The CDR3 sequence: CASSSAYNQPQHF. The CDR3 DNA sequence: TGTGCCAGCTCCTCAGCGTACAATCAGCCCCAGCATTTT.

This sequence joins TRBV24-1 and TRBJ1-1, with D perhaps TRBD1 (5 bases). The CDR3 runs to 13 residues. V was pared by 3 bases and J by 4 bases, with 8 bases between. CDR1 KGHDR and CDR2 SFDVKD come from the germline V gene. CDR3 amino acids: CATSDVGVTEAFF. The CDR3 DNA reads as TGTGCCACCAGTGATGTAGGGGTCACTGAAGCTTTCTTT.

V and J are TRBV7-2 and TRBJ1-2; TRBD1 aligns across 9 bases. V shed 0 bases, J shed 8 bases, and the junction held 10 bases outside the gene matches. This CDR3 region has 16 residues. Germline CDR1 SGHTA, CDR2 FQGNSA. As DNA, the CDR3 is TGTGCCAGCAGCTTAGCCGGGACAGGGACTACGAGGGGCTACACCTTC. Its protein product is CASSLAGTGTTRGYTF. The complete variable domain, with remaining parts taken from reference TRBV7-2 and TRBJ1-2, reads GAGVSQSPSNKVTEKGKDVELRCDPISGHTALYWYRQSLGQGLEFLIYFQGNSAPDKSGLPSDRFSAERTGGSVSTLTIQRTQQEDSAVYLCASSLAGTGTTRGYTFGSGTRLTVV.

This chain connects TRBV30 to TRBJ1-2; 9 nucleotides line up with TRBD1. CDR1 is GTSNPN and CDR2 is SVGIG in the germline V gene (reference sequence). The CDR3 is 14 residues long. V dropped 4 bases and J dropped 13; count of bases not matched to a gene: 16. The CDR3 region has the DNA TGTGCCTGGACCTTTCAAACCGGGACAGGGAATCCCACCTTC. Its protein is CAWTFQTGTGNPTF.

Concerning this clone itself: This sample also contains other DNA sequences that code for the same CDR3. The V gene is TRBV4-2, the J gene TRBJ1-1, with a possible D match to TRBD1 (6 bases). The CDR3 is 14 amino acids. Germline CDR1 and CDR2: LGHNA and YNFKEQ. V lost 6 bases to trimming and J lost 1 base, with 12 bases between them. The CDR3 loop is CASSPRGENTEAFF. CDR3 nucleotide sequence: TGTGCCAGCAGTCCCAGGGGAGAGAACACTGAAGCTTTCTTT.

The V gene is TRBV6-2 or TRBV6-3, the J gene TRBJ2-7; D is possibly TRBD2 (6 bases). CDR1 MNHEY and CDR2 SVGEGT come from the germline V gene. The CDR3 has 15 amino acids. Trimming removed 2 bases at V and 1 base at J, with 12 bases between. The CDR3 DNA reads TGTGCCAGCAGTTACAAACGGGAGCGGTCCTACGAGCAGTACTTC. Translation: CASSYKRERSYEQYF.